These 4 T cell receptor beta chains were all obtained from the same sample, sequenced in a study of blood T cell repertoires in COVID-19 (dated by TCRdb to 2019 to 2021). Library preparation employed the immunoSEQ multiplex PCR assay. This is the immuneACCESS table as TCRdb keeps it, with only in-frame sequences that have V and J called. A part of the clones is gone; compared with another copy, unresolved V genes explain less than half, and the rest is unexplained. For this sample there are some 110,000 clones; under 80% appear just once. Approximately 20% of the sample goes to the ten largest clones. Sequenced: peripheral blood. The origin of the receptors is a woman aged 70-85 years with acute or convalescent COVID-19.

This chain connects TRBV2 to TRBJ1-1; D may be TRBD1 (5 bases). V lost 7 bases, J lost 0 bases, and 12 bases lay in between. From germline, CDR1 is SNHLY and CDR2 FYNNEI. The length of the CDR3 is 14 residues. The CDR3 nucleotides are TGTGCCAGCACATCGACAGTCCTGAACACTGAAGCTTTCTTT. Translation gives CASTSTVLNTEAFF.

The chain carries TRBV6-5 and TRBJ1-1, with D perhaps TRBD1 (6 bases). The CDR3 sequence is 13 residues long. The V gene lost 7 bases and the J gene lost 4 bases, with 13 bases spanning the gap. CDR1 MNHEY and CDR2 SVGAGI come from the germline V gene. The CDR3 sequence: CASNQGPFTEAFF. The CDR3 DNA reads TGTGCCAGCAACCAGGGGCCTTTCACTGAAGCTTTCTTT.

The gene calls are TRBV14 and TRBJ2-1; 9 bases agree with TRBD2. The CDR3 runs to 15 residues. After removal of 1 base from V and 5 bases from J, the junction contained 3 bases not matched to a gene. Germline V gene lookup returns CDR1 SGHDN and CDR2 FVKESK. CDR3 coding DNA: TGTGCCAGCAGCCAAGGGAGCGGGGGGAACAATGAGCAGTTCTTC. Residues: CASSQGSGGNNEQFF.

V usage is TRBV5-1 and J usage is TRBJ1-3, with no clear D. The V gene lost 0 bases and the J gene lost 4 bases, with 14 bases spanning the gap. Looked up from germline, CDR1 is SGHRS and CDR2 is YFSETQ. The CDR3 has 16 amino acids. In nucleotides, the CDR3 is TGCGCCAGCAGCTTGGGACTCCCGACGGGGGGAAACACCATATATTTT. Protein: CASSLGLPTGGNTIYF.